Given below is one T cell receptor beta chain in context. The CDR3 runs 15 residues. The trim removed 4 bases at V and 5 bases at J, leaving 6 bases unmatched. The germline V gene has CDR1 SGHDT and CDR2 YYEEEE. The table came from immunoSEQ multiplex PCR; TCRdb's copy has only in-frame clones and leaves some out. This sample yields over 50,000 clones, of which about 87% are seen a single time; roughly 5.3% belongs to the top ten. The source of the sample is a study of T cell changes during pregnancy in multiple sclerosis. The sequencing sample was made of peripheral blood from another person, used as feeder cells. The TCR was taken from a human donor whose cells served as feeder cells for cultures in a pregnancy study. The rearrangement joins TRBV5-6 to TRBJ1-4; 9 positions match TRBD1. The DNA for the CDR3 is TGTGCCAGCAGCGAACACAGGGGGCCCAATGAAAAACTGTTTTTT. Amino acids: CASSEHRGPNEKLFF.